The 4 T cell receptor beta chains reported below all come from one sample, sequenced in a study of neurological immune-mediated disorders. TCRdb re-analysed the 5' RACE reads in MiXCR, keeping a single row per CDR3 protein. The data contain about 35,000 distinct CDR3 sequences, 3% to 4% of them singletons. Sequencing was performed on PBMCs. The source of these receptors is a man aged 25 to 45 with multiple sclerosis.

This clonotype has a count of ten or more. The chain recombines TRBV6-5 with TRBJ1-1, with 7 bases lining up with TRBD1. The CDR3 runs 14 residues. The trim removed 2 bases at V and 10 bases at J, leaving 10 bases unmatched. Germline V gene data show CDR1 as MNHEY and CDR2 as SVGAGI. The CDR3 DNA follows: TGTGCCAGCAGTTACAATCTGGACAGGAGCGGAGCTTTCTTT. Encoded protein: CASSYNLDRSGAFF.

This clonotype was picked up many times. The V and J genes are TRBV5-4 and TRBJ2-5, with D perhaps TRBD1 (6 bases). Trimming took 1 base from V and 5 from J, leaving 9 bases between them. Germline V lookup: CDR1 SGHNT, CDR2 YYREEE (reference sequence). The CDR3 is 13 residues long. The CDR3 loop is CASSLTGLETQYF. For the CDR3, the DNA is TGTGCCAGCAGCTTGACAGGGTTGGAGACCCAGTACTTC.

This clonotype was picked up many times. The rearrangement links TRBV6-2 or TRBV6-3 to TRBJ2-1; D is possibly TRBD2 (6 bases). The CDR3 extends over 15 amino acids. Germline V gives CDR1 MNHEY, CDR2 SVGEGT. V was shortened by 7 bases and J by 7 bases, with 20 bases between the two germline ends. CDR3: CASTSRAGHRNEQFF. Written as DNA, the CDR3 is TGTGCCAGCACGAGCCGGGCGGGGCACCGGAATGAGCAGTTCTTC.

This clonotype was found many times. The rearrangement joins TRBV20-1 to TRBJ2-4; D remains ambiguous. The germline CDR1 and CDR2 sequences are DFQATT and SNEGSKA (reference sequence). Trimming shortened V by 5 bases and J by 0 bases, and 14 bases separated the two germline ends. There are 15 residues in the CDR3. In DNA form, the CDR3 reads TGCAGTGCTCCCCGGACGGTCATAGCCAAAAACATTCAGTACTTC. Protein: CSAPRTVIAKNIQYF.